This T cell receptor (beta chain) derives from a study of blood T cell repertoires in COVID-19. Study as a whole: COVID-19 samples from acute and convalescent phases originated in the United States, Italy and Spain. Sources were T cells, B-cell-depleted T cells, or PBMCs; the material itself was cDNA or gDNA.

Authors' analysis steps: Estimated nucleated cell counts came from reference gene primer amplification. TCRdb's table, derived via immunoSEQ multiplex PCR, lists solely in-frame clones and lacks some. From that table come the V and J calls and clone size; the DNA was used to work out D and trimming. The sample lists some 10,000 clones; about 90% were seen once. The CDR3 has 14 residues. Looked up from germline, CDR1 is MNHEY and CDR2 is SMNVEV (reference sequence). V lost 2 bases and J lost 9, with 14 bases in between. Sequenced: peripheral blood. This chain links TRBV27 with TRBJ2-1, with D tentatively TRBD2 (7 bases). The clonotype originates from a human donor in a cohort sampled during active COVID-19. CDR3 in amino acids: CASSLGGGAIEQFF. The DNA for the CDR3 is TGTGCCAGCAGTTTAGGTGGGGGGGCCATTGAGCAGTTCTTC.